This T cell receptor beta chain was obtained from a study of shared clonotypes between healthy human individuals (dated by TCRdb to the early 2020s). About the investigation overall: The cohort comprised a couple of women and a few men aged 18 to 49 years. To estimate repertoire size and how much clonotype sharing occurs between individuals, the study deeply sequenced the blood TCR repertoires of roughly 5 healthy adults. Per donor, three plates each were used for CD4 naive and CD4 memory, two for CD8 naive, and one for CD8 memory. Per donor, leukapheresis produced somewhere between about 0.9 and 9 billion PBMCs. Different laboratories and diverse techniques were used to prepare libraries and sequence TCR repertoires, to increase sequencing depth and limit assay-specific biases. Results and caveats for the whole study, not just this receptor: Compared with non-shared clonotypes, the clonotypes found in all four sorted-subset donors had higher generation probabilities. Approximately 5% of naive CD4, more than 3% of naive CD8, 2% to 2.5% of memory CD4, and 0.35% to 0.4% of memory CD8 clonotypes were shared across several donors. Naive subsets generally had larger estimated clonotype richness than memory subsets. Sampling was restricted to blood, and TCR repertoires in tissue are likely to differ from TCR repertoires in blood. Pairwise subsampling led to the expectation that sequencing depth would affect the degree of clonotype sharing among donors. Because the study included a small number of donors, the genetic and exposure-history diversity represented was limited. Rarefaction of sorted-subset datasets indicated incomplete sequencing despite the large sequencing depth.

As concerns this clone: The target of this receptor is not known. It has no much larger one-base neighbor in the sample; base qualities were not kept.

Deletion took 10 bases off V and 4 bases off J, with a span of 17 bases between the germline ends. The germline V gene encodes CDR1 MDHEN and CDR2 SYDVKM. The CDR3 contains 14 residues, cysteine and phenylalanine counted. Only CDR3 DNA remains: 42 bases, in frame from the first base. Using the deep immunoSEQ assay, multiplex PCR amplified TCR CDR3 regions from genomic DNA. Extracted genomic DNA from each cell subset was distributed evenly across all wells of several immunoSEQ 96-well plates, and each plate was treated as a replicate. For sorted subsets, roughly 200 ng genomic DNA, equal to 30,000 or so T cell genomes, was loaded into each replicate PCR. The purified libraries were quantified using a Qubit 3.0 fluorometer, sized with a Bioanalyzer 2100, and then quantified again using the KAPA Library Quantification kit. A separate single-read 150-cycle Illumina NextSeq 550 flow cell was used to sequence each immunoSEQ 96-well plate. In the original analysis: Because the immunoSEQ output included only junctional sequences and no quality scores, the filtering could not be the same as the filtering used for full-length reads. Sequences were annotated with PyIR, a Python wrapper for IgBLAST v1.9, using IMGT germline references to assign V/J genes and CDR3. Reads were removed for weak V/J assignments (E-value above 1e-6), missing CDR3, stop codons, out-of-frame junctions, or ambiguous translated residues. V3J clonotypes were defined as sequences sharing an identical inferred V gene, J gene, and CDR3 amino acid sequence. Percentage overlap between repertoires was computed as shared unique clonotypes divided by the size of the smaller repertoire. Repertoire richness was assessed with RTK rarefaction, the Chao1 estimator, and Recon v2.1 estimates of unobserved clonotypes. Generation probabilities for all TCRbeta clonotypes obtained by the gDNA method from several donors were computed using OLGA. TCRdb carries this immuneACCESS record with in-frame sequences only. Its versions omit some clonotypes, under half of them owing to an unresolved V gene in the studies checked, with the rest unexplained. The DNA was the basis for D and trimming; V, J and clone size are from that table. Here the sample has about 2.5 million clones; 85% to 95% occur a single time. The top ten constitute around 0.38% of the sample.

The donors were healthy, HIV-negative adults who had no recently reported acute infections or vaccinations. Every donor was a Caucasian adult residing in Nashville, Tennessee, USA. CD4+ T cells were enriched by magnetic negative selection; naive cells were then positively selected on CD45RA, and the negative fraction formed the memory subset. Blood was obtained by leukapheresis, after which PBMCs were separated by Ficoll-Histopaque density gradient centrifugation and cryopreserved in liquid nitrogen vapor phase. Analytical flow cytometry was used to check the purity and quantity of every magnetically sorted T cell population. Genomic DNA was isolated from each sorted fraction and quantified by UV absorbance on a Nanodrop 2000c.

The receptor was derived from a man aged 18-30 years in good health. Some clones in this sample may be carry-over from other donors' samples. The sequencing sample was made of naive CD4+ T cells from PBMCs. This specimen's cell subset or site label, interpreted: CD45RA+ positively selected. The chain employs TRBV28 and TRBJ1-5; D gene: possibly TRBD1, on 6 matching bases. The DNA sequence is TGTGCCACCATCACGGGGGGGGCAAATCAGCCCCAGCATTTT. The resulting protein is CATITGGANQPQHF.